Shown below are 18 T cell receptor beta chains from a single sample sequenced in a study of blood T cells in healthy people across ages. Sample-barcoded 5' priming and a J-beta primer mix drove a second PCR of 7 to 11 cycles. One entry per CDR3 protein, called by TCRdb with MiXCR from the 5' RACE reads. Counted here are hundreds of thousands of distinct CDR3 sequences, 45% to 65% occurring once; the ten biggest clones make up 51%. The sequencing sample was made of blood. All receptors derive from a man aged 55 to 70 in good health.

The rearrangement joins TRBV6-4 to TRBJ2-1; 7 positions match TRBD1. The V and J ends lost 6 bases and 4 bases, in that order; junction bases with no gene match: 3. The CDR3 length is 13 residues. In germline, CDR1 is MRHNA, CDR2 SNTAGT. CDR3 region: CASSGDSYNEQFF. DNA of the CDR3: TGTGCCAGCAGCGGGGACAGTTACAATGAGCAGTTCTTC.

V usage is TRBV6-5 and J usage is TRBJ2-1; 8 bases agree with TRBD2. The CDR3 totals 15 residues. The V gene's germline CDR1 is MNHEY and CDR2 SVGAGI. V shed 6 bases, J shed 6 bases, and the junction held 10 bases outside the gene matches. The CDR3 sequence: CASRLLRGGFNEQFF. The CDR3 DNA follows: TGTGCCAGCAGATTACTCCGGGGGGGCTTCAATGAGCAGTTCTTC.

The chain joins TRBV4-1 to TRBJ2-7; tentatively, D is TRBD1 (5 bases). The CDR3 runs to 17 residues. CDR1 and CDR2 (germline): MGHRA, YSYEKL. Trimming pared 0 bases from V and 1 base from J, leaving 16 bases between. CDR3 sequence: CASSQDEAGYISYEQYF. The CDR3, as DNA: TGCGCCAGCAGCCAAGATGAAGCAGGGTACATTTCCTACGAGCAGTACTTC.

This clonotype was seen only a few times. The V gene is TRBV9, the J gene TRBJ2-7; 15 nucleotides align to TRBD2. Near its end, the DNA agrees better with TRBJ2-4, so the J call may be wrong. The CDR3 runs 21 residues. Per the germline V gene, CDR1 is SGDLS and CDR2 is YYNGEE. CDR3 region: CASSSHPGQGGLAGGPDIQYF. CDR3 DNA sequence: TGTGCCAGCAGCTCCCATCCGGGACAGGGTGGACTAGCGGGAGGGCCGGACATTCAGTACTTC.

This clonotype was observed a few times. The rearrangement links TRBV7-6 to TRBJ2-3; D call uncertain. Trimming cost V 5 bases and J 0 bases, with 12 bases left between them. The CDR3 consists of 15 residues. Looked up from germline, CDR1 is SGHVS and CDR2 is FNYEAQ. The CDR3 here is CASSTGVPSTDTQYF. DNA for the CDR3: TGTGCCAGCAGCACTGGGGTACCCAGCACAGATACGCAGTATTTT.

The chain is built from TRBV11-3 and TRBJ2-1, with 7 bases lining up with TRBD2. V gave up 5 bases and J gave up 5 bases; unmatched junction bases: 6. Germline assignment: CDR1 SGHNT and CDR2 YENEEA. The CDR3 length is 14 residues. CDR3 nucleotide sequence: TGTGCCAGCAGCCTGGGAGCGGGGAACAATGAGCAGTTCTTC. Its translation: CASSLGAGNNEQFF.

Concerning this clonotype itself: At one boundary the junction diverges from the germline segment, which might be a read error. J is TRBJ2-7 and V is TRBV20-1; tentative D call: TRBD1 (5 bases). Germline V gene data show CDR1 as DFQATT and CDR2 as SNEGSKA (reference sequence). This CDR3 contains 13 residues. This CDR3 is CSARNWTFYEQYF. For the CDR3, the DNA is TGCAGCGCTAGAAATTGGACATTCTACGAGCAGTACTTC.

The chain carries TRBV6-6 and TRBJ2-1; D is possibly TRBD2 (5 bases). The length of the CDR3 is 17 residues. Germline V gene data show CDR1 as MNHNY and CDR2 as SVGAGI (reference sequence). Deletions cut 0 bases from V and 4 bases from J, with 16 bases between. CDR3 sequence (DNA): TGTGCCAGCAGTTACTCAGGTCAACTCGGGATATACAATGAGCAGTTCTTC. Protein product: CASSYSGQLGIYNEQFF.

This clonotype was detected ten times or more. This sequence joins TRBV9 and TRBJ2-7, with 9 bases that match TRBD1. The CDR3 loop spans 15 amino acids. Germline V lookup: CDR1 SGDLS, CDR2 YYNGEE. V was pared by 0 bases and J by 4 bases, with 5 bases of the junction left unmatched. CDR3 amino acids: CASSVGQGVGYEQYF. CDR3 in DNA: TGTGCCAGCAGCGTAGGACAGGGGGTGGGTTACGAGCAGTACTTC. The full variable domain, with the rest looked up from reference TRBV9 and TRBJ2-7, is DSGVTQTPKHLITATGQRVTLRCSPRSGDLSVYWYQQSLDQGLQFLIQYYNGEERAKGNILERFSAQQFPDLHSELNLSSLELGDSALYFCASSVGQGVGYEQYFGPGTRLTVT.

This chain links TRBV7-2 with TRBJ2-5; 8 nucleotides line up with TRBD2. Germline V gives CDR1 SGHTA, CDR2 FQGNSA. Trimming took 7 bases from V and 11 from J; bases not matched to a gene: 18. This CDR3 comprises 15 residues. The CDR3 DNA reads TGTGCCAGCACCCTAGCAGGGCGGGGGGCAGGTGAGCAGTACTTC. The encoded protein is CASTLAGRGAGEQYF.

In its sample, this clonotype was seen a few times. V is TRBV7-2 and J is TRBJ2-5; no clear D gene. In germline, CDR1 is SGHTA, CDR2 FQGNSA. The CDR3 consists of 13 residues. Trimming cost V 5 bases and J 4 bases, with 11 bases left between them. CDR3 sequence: CASSPRATETQYF. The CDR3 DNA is TGTGCCAGCAGCCCCCGGGCCACAGAGACCCAGTACTTC. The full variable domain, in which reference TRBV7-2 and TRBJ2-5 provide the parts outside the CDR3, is GAGVSQSPSNKVTEKGKDVELRCDPISGHTALYWYRQSLGQGLEFLIYFQGNSAPDKSGLPSDRFSAERTGGSVSTLTIQRTQQEDSAVYLCASSPRATETQYFGPGTRLLVL.

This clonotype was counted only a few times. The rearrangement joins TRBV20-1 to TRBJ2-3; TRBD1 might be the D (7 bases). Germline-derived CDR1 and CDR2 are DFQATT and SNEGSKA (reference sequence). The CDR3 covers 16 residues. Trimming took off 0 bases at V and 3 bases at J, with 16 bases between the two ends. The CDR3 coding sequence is TGCAGTGCTAGAGATCTAGCGACAGGGAAAACAGATACGCAGTATTTT. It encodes CSARDLATGKTDTQYF.

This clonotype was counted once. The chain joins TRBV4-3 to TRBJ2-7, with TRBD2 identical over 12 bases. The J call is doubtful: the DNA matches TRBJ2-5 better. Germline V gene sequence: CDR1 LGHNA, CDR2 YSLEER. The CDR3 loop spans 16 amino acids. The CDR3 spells CASSQIGLAGIGTQYF. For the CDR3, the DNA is TGCGCCAGCAGCCAGATCGGACTAGCGGGAATTGGGACCCAGTACTTC.

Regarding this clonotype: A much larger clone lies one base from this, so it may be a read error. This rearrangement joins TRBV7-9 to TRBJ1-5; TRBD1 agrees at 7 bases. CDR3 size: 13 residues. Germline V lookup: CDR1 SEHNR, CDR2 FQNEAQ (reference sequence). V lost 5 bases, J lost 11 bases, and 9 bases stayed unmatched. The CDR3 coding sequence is TGTGCCAGCAGCGTAGAAGGTCAGGGGGCCCAGCATTTT. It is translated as CASSVEGQGAQHF.

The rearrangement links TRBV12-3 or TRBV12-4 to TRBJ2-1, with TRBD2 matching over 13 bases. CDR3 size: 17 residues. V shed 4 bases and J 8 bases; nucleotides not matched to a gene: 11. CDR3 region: CASSSGRTSGRADEQFF. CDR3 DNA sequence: TGTGCCAGCAGTTCCGGAAGAACTAGCGGGAGGGCGGATGAGCAGTTCTTC.

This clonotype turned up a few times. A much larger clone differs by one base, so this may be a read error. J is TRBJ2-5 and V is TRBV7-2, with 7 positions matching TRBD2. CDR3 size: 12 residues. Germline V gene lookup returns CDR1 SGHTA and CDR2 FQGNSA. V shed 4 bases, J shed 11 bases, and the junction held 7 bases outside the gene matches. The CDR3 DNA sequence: TGTGCCAGCAGCTCAGACTGGGGGGGGCAGTACTTC. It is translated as CASSSDWGGQYF.

The chain's CDR3 is CASSLEVGNIQYF. The CDR3, as DNA: TGCGCCAGCAGCTTGGAAGTCGGGAACATTCAGTACTTC. The chain recombines TRBV5-1 with TRBJ2-4, with unresolved D. The V end lost 0 bases, the J end lost 7 bases, and 8 bases lay between the germline ends. The CDR3 covers 13 residues. From germline, CDR1 is SGHRS and CDR2 YFSETQ.

The CDR3 loop is CASHEQSGANVLTF. The CDR3 nucleotides are TGTGCCAGCCACGAGCAGTCTGGGGCCAACGTCCTGACTTTC. V gene TRBV18 combines with J gene TRBJ2-6, with no clear D. Germline loops: CDR1 KGHSH, CDR2 LQKENI. V was shortened by 8 bases and J by 1 base, with 9 bases between the two germline ends. The CDR3 is 14 residues long.